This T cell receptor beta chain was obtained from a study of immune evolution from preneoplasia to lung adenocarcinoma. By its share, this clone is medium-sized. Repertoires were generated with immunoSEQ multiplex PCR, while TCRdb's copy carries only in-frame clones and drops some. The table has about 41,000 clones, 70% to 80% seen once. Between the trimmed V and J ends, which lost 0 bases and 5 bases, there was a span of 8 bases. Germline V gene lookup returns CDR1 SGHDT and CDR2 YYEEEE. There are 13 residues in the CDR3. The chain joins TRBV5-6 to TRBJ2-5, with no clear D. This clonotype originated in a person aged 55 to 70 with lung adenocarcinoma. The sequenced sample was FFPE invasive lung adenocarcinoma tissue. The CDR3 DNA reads TGTGCCAGCAGCTTGGTGGGTATTGAGACCCAGTACTTC. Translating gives CASSLVGIETQYF.